Listed below are T cell receptor beta chains from one sample, sequenced in a study of blood T cell repertoires in COVID-19. TCRdb's table, derived via immunoSEQ multiplex PCR, lists solely in-frame clones and lacks some. Of some 200,000 clones in the sample, approximately 87% are singletons; the top ten hold 0.6% to 0.9%. Sequenced material: peripheral blood. These receptors came from a woman aged 70-85 years with acute or convalescent COVID-19. The CDR3 runs from the conserved cysteine through the conserved F or W. The D gene is left open where the match is weak. Some rows mark clone size as missing; the rest say once, few, many or name a class of expanded clone.

v_gene	d_gene	j_gene	abundance	CDR3nt	CDR3aa
TRBV19	NA	TRBJ2-2	once	TGTGCCAGTAGTCCATCAGGGCCCCTCCTATACGGGGAGCTGTTTTTT	CASSPSGPLLYGELFF
TRBV28	NA	TRBJ1-1	NA	TGTGCCAGCAGTTTGGTAGGCAGGCCCACTGAAGCTTTCTTT	CASSLVGRPTEAFF
TRBV19	NA	TRBJ2-7	NA	TGTGCCAGTAGTAGGGGTCTAACAGGGACCGAGCAGTACTTC	CASSRGLTGTEQYF
TRBV29-1	NA	TRBJ2-4	NA	TGCAGCGTTGTAATCGGGGATGCGGGAAACATTCAGTACTTC	CSVVIGDAGNIQYF
TRBV6-6	NA	TRBJ2-1	NA	TGTGCCAGCAGTTATCCAACCGGGACATACAATGAGCAGTTCTTC	CASSYPTGTYNEQFF
TRBV10-2	NA	TRBJ2-7	NA	TGCGCCAGCAGGGACACTAGCTTTTTCTACGAGCAGTACTTC	CASRDTSFFYEQYF
TRBV19	NA	TRBJ2-7	NA	TGTGCCAGTAGATTCTCAGGGGCCAGGTCCTCTCCCTACGAGCAGTACTTC	CASRFSGARSSPYEQYF
TRBV6-5	NA	TRBJ1-1	NA	TGTGCCAGCAGTTACTGGCAGGGGAATGAAGCTTTCTTT	CASSYWQGNEAFF
TRBV27	NA	TRBJ1-2	NA	TGTGCCAGCAGTCGACTAACGAGCCCCACCCCTTCCCTCTATGGCTACACCTTC	CASSRLTSPTPSLYGYTF
TRBV4-3	NA	TRBJ1-6	once	TGCGCCAGCAGCCAAGGCAGGGCCCGCCGTTCACCCCTCCACTTT	CASSQGRARRSPLHF
TRBV7-9	NA	TRBJ1-2	NA	TGTGCCAGCAGCTTAGGACAGAGCTACTATGGCTACACCTTC	CASSLGQSYYGYTF
TRBV19	TRBD1	TRBJ1-5	NA	TGTGCCACCACAGGGGGAAAGCAGCCCCAGCATTTT	CATTGGKQPQHF
TRBV25-1	TRBD1	TRBJ1-1	NA	TGTGCCAGCAGTGAATACGGACAGGCGGGTTCTGAAGCTTTCTTT	CASSEYGQAGSEAFF
TRBV6-2/TRBV6-3	TRBD2	TRBJ2-1	once	TGTGCCAGCAGTTCTTTCGGAGGACTAGCGGGTTCGTCTTCCAATGAGCAGTTCTTC	CASSSFGGLAGSSSNEQFF
TRBV5-1	TRBD2	TRBJ2-3	NA	TGCGCCAGCAGCTTCATAGCGGGAGGGACCCCAGATACGCAGTATTTT	CASSFIAGGTPDTQYF
TRBV5-5	NA	TRBJ2-1	NA	TGTGCCAGCAGCCCCGGGCGGGGAAACTACAATGAGCAGTTCTTC	CASSPGRGNYNEQFF
TRBV5-1	TRBD1	TRBJ2-5	NA	TGCGCCAGCAGCTGGGGGACAGCAAAGCAAGAGACCCAGTACTTC	CASSWGTAKQETQYF
TRBV21-1	NA	TRBJ1-1	NA	TGTGCCAGCAGCAGCCCTACAGGGGCGGATGAAGCTTTCTTT	CASSSPTGADEAFF
TRBV15	NA	TRBJ1-4	NA	TGTGCCACCAGCAGAGCAGGCCGAACAAGTAATGAAAAACTGTTTTTT	CATSRAGRTSNEKLFF
TRBV7-8	NA	TRBJ2-3	NA	TGTGCCAGCAGCTCCTACGGAGGAGATACGCAGTATTTT	CASSSYGGDTQYF
TRBV7-3	TRBD2	TRBJ2-1	NA	TGTGCCAGCAGCCTGGGACTAGGGAATATCTACAATGAGCAGTTCTTC	CASSLGLGNIYNEQFF
TRBV7-2	TRBD1	TRBJ2-1	NA	TGTGCCAGCAGCGGCCACGGACAGGGATACAATGAGCAGTTCTTC	CASSGHGQGYNEQFF
TRBV13	NA	TRBJ1-6	once	TGTGCCAGCAGCTTTGGAGCGGGGAAGAATTCACCCCTCCACTTT	CASSFGAGKNSPLHF
TRBV5-6	NA	TRBJ2-5	NA	TGTGCCAGCAGCTCAGGACTGCCCCAAGAGACCCAGTACTTC	CASSSGLPQETQYF
TRBV5-6	NA	TRBJ1-2	NA	TGTGCCAGCAGCTTCGGCTTCCCGGAGGGCTACACCTTC	CASSFGFPEGYTF
TRBV7-9	TRBD2	TRBJ2-3	NA	TGTGCCAGCAGCTTATCTAGCGGGAGGGCAGATACGCAGTATTTT	CASSLSSGRADTQYF
TRBV6-6	NA	TRBJ2-7	NA	TGTGCCAGCAGGGGTGGACAGCGCCACGAGCAGTACTTC	CASRGGQRHEQYF
TRBV5-1	TRBD1	TRBJ1-2	NA	TGCGCCAGCAGCTCGGAGGGACAGAACTATGGCTACACCTTC	CASSSEGQNYGYTF
TRBV5-4	TRBD2	TRBJ2-3	NA	TGTGCCAGCAGCTTAGGTCTAGCGGGTCCCCCCCACACAGATACGCAGTATTTT	CASSLGLAGPPHTDTQYF
TRBV7-8	NA	TRBJ2-7	NA	TGTGCCAGCAGCTTAGGACTGAGAACCTACGAGCAGTACTTC	CASSLGLRTYEQYF
TRBV6-6	NA	TRBJ2-2	NA	TGTGCCGTACAGGGTAACACCGGGGAGCTGTTTTTT	CAVQGNTGELFF
TRBV5-1	NA	TRBJ1-1	NA	TGCGCCAGCAACTCGGGAGCCATGGTGAGCACTGAAGCTTTCTTT	CASNSGAMVSTEAFF
TRBV7-9	TRBD1	TRBJ1-5	NA	TGTGCCAGCAGCCAAACAGGGGGAGGTCAGCCCCAGCATTTT	CASSQTGGGQPQHF
TRBV7-9	NA	TRBJ1-1	few	TGTGCCAGCAGCTTAGGGCAGGCGGGTGAAGCTTTCTTT	CASSLGQAGEAFF
TRBV5-4	NA	TRBJ2-1	NA	TGTGCCAGCAGCACTGAAGTCAATGAGCAGTTCTTC	CASSTEVNEQFF
TRBV10-1	TRBD1	TRBJ2-2	NA	TGCGCCAGCAGCCGCTCGGACAGGGGGCGTACCGGGGAGCTGTTTTTT	CASSRSDRGRTGELFF
TRBV5-5	NA	TRBJ1-3	NA	TGTGCCAGCAGCTTGAGGGGAAACAGGCCCTCTGGAAACACCATATATTTT	CASSLRGNRPSGNTIYF
TRBV27	NA	TRBJ1-3	NA	TGTGCCAGCAGTCTGTCGGGACATACGAGCTCTGGAAACACCATATATTTT	CASSLSGHTSSGNTIYF
TRBV6-5	TRBD1	TRBJ1-4	NA	TGTGCCAGCAGTTATCAGGGGGCGGCGGGGAGGTTGTTTTTT	CASSYQGAAGRLFF
TRBV5-1	NA	TRBJ1-2	NA	TGCGCCAGCAGCCTAAATCGTGAGGGCGGCTACACCTTC	CASSLNREGGYTF
TRBV10-3	NA	TRBJ2-7	few	TGTGCCATCAGTGAGTCGGGCGTGGGTGAGTCCTACGAGCAGTACTTC	CAISESGVGESYEQYF
TRBV5-1	TRBD2	TRBJ2-2	NA	TGCGCCAGCAGCTTGGCCGGACTAGCGGTAGGCGGGGAGCTGTTTTTT	CASSLAGLAVGGELFF
TRBV28	NA	TRBJ1-4	NA	TGTGCCAGCAGTGTAAAGGGGGCAACTAATGAAAAACTGTTTTTT	CASSVKGATNEKLFF
TRBV5-1	TRBD2	TRBJ2-1	NA	TGCGCCAGCAGCTCCGGCCTAGCGGGGCCCAATGAGCAGTTCTTC	CASSSGLAGPNEQFF
TRBV3-1/TRBV3-2	TRBD1	TRBJ1-1	few	TGTGCCAGCAGCCCCAACAGGGGAAATTCTTTCTTT	CASSPNRGNSFF
TRBV19	NA	TRBJ1-1	NA	TGTGCCAGTAGTATTGGGGGGGTGAGATCCACTGAAGCTTTCTTT	CASSIGGVRSTEAFF
TRBV5-1	NA	TRBJ1-2	NA	TGCGCCAGCAGCTTGGCTGGACAGTCCTCCTATGGCTACACCTTC	CASSLAGQSSYGYTF
TRBV2	NA	TRBJ2-3	NA	TGTGCCAGCAGTGAAGCTAAGCGGAACACAGATACGCAGTATTTT	CASSEAKRNTDTQYF
TRBV15	NA	TRBJ2-1	few	TGTGCCACCAGCAGAGAGGCGGATTCCTACAATGAGCAGTTCTTC	CATSREADSYNEQFF
TRBV11-3	TRBD1	TRBJ1-5	NA	TGTGCCAGCAGCTCCCTCACAGGGGAGTATAGCAATCAGCCCCAGCATTTT	CASSSLTGEYSNQPQHF
TRBV29-1	TRBD1	TRBJ1-1	NA	TGCAGCGCAGGACAGGGGATGAACACTGAAGCTTTCTTT	CSAGQGMNTEAFF
TRBV19	NA	TRBJ1-4	NA	TGTGCCAGTAGTATAGGGGAGCCCACAGCAACTAATGAAAAACTGTTTTTT	CASSIGEPTATNEKLFF
TRBV13	TRBD1	TRBJ1-2	NA	TGTGCCAGCAGCTACGGTCCCGGGACAGGGATCCCTAACTATGGCTACACCTTC	CASSYGPGTGIPNYGYTF
TRBV6-5	TRBD1	TRBJ2-7	NA	TGTGCCAGCACTCCTCGGACAGGGTCGGGCTACGAGCAGTACTTC	CASTPRTGSGYEQYF
TRBV2	TRBD1	TRBJ1-1	few	TGTGCCAGCAGGGACAGGGGGAACACTGAAGCTTTCTTT	CASRDRGNTEAFF
TRBV19	TRBD1	TRBJ1-2	NA	TGTGCCAGTAGTATAGAAAGGGACAGAGGCGTCTATGGCTACACCTTC	CASSIERDRGVYGYTF
TRBV14	TRBD2	TRBJ2-7	NA	TGTGCCAGCAGCCTAGCGGGAGGGTCAACCTACGAGCAGTACTTC	CASSLAGGSTYEQYF
TRBV7-9	NA	TRBJ1-1	few	TGTGCCAGCCAGTGGAGGTTGGGGAACACTGAAGCTTTCTTT	CASQWRLGNTEAFF